The 11 T cell receptor beta chains listed next were all sequenced from one sample in a study of shared clonotypes between healthy human individuals. Produced via immunoSEQ multiplex PCR; TCRdb's table is partial and in-frame only. The sample lists 800,000 to 1,200,000 clones; more than 75% were seen once. The sample comprised memory CD4+ T cells from PBMCs. Described subset: CD45RA-negative fraction. Every receptor here comes from a man aged 18 to 29 in good health. Some clones in this sample may be carry-over from other donors' samples.

This clone has only a few counts. The chain is built from TRBV11-2 and TRBJ2-7; no clear D. This CDR3 has 17 residues. V lost 5 bases and J lost 0, with 20 bases in between. CDR1 is SGHAT and CDR2 is FQNNGV in the germline V gene. CDR3: CASSPAPGLEYSYEQYF. In nucleotides, the CDR3 is TGTGCCAGCAGCCCAGCCCCTGGGCTGGAATACTCCTACGAGCAGTACTTC.

This chain uses TRBV4-2 with TRBJ1-1, with 7 bases that match TRBD1. Trimming at V came to 1 base and at J to 3 bases, leaving 5 bases not matched to a gene. CDR3 size: 15 residues. Germline loops: CDR1 LGHNA, CDR2 YNFKEQ. The CDR3 region is CASSQVDREDTEAFF. The DNA for the CDR3 is TGTGCCAGCAGCCAAGTAGACAGGGAGGACACTGAAGCTTTCTTT.

This clone appeared a few times. The rearrangement joins TRBV6-4 to TRBJ2-1, with D tentatively TRBD1 (5 bases). The germline V and J ends were trimmed by 8 bases and 0 bases, with 14 bases remaining between them. CDR1 is MRHNA, CDR2 SNTAGT, per germline. This CDR3 spans 15 amino acids. DNA for the CDR3: TGTGCCAGCTCCCTAGGACAAAGCTCCTACAATGAGCAGTTCTTC. Amino acid sequence: CASSLGQSSYNEQFF.

To note about this clone: Given a much more abundant clone one base away, this may be a read error. This rearrangement joins TRBV30 to TRBJ2-4; no firm D call. The CDR3 loop spans 15 amino acids. Trimming stripped 0 bases from V and 8 bases from J, with 17 bases between. Germline loops: CDR1 GTSNPN, CDR2 SVGIG (reference sequence). The CDR3 reads CAWSVGSVREDIQYF. In DNA form, the CDR3 reads TGTGCCTGGAGTGTAGGTTCCGTTAGAGAGGACATTCAGTACTTC.

This rearrangement joins TRBV28 to TRBJ1-3; 7 positions match TRBD1. Per germline, CDR1 MDHEN and CDR2 SYDVKM. The length of the CDR3 is 18 residues. V lost 3 bases to trimming and J lost 11 bases; unmatched junction nucleotides: 22. The CDR3 spells CASSFWSLQGQPKGSIYF. The DNA for the CDR3 is TGTGCCAGCAGTTTTTGGTCCCTACAGGGACAGCCGAAAGGGTCCATATATTTT. The full variable domain, its missing parts supplied by reference TRBV28 and TRBJ1-3, is DVKVTQSSRYLVKRTGEKVFLECVQDMDHENMFWYRQDPGLGLRLIYFSYDVKMKEKGDIPEGYSVSREKKERFSLILESASTNQTSMYLCASSFWSLQGQPKGSIYFGEGSWLTVV.

With respect to this clone: Other DNA sequences in the sample encode the same CDR3. The gene calls are TRBV7-2 and TRBJ2-3; 12 bases line up with TRBD2. The CDR3 is made up of 15 amino acids. CDR1 and CDR2 (germline): SGHTA, FQGNSA. V lost 5 bases, J lost 3 bases, and 3 bases stayed unmatched. The CDR3 protein is CASSLLAGGTDTQYF. CDR3 DNA sequence: TGTGCCAGCAGCCTACTAGCGGGAGGTACAGATACGCAGTATTTT.

This chain connects TRBV28 to TRBJ2-7; 10 nucleotides agree with TRBD2. The J segment lost 3 bases and the V segment lost 2 bases, leaving 7 bases of the junction unmatched. Germline V lookup: CDR1 MDHEN, CDR2 SYDVKM. The CDR3 totals 16 residues. The CDR3 DNA reads TGTGCCAGCAGTTTAGGTCCACGGACTAGCGGCTACGAGCAGTACTTC. Translation gives CASSLGPRTSGYEQYF.

Regarding this clone: This may be a read error, as it is one base from a much larger clone. Different DNA sequences within this sample yield the same CDR3. The genes are TRBV7-3 and TRBJ1-1, with D uncertain. Germline values: CDR1 SGHTA, CDR2 FQGTGA. The CDR3 covers 13 residues. V was cut by 2 bases and J by 1 base, with 5 bases left in between. The CDR3 spells CASSLGRNTEAFF. The DNA of the CDR3 is TGTGCCAGCAGCTTAGGCAGGAACACTGAAGCTTTCTTT.

V is TRBV6-1 and J is TRBJ1-2; the match to TRBD1 covers 7 bases. Germline V gene lookup returns CDR1 MNHNS and CDR2 SASEGT. J gave up 6 bases and V 6 bases, and 7 bases lay outside the gene matches. CDR3 length: 13 residues. DNA of the CDR3: TGTGCCAGCAGGTCTACAGGACAGGATGGCTACACCTTC. Protein product: CASRSTGQDGYTF.

The V call is TRBV11-2, the J call TRBJ1-2, with D possibly TRBD1 on 5 matching bases. Germline assignment: CDR1 SGHAT and CDR2 FQNNGV. The V end was cut by 4 bases, the J end by 7 bases, with 13 bases between. This CDR3 spans 13 amino acids. CDR3 sequence reads: CASSSTGGAGYTF. The CDR3 nucleotides are TGTGCCAGCAGCTCTACGGGAGGGGCTGGCTACACCTTC.

The V gene is TRBV2, the J gene TRBJ1-5; D is perhaps TRBD1 (6 bases). The CDR3 sequence is 15 residues long. Trimming stripped 7 bases from V and 6 bases from J, with 19 bases between. The germline CDR1 and CDR2 sequences are SNHLY and FYNNEI. Here the CDR3 DNA reads TGTGCCAGCACGGGTGGGCAGGGGACCCTTCAGCCCCAGCATTTT. Translation: CASTGGQGTLQPQHF.